Listed below are T cell receptor beta chains from one sample, sequenced in a study of CD8+ T cells in alopecia areata. Measured with immunoSEQ multiplex PCR; TCRdb has only the in-frame clones, and not every one. The sample lists about 180,000 clones; 58% were seen once. The sample in question was CD4+ T cells sorted from blood, obtained between weeks 55 and 65, from a patient treated with tofacitinib. These receptors were taken from a human donor with alopecia areata. The CDR3 runs from the conserved cysteine through the conserved F or W. A D gene is named only where the DNA matches it firmly. Not all rows give a size; the values are once, few, many and, for expanded clones, a class.

CDR3 | DNA | size | J | D | V
CASSSDGSYSEEQYF | TGTGCCAGCAGCTCGGACGGCTCCTACTCGGAAGAGCAGTACTTC | NA | TRBJ2-7 | NA | TRBV7-9
CAWSVQGILVEQYF | TGTGCCTGGAGTGTACAAGGGATCCTGGTCGAGCAGTACTTC | few | TRBJ2-7 | NA | TRBV30
CAIGNEKLFF | TGTGCCATCGGGAATGAAAAACTGTTTTTT | NA | TRBJ1-4 | NA | TRBV10-3
CASSSHIGQGEETQYF | TGTGCCAGCAGCTCCCATATTGGGCAGGGGGAAGAGACCCAGTACTTC | NA | TRBJ2-5 | TRBD1 | TRBV7-2
CSVGGQQGGNQPQHF | TGCAGCGTTGGGGGGCAGCAGGGCGGCAATCAGCCCCAGCATTTT | NA | TRBJ1-5 | NA | TRBV29-1
CASSFYDYGYTF | TGTGCCAGCAGCTTTTACGACTATGGCTACACCTTC | NA | TRBJ1-2 | NA | TRBV7-9
CASSVVGRLDTLNTGELFF | TGTGCCAGCAGCGTAGTCGGGAGGTTGGACACTCTGAACACCGGGGAGCTGTTTTTT | few | TRBJ2-2 | TRBD2 | TRBV9
CASSLGTSGANEQFF | TGTGCCAGCAGTTTAGGGACTAGCGGGGCCAATGAGCAGTTCTTC | few | TRBJ2-1 | TRBD2 | TRBV27
CASSPLGLAQETQYF | TGCGCCAGCAGCCCCTTGGGACTAGCCCAAGAGACCCAGTACTTC | few | TRBJ2-5 | TRBD2 | TRBV4-1
CAWMSSSWALNSYEQYF | TGTGCCTGGATGTCCTCCTCATGGGCACTCAACTCCTACGAGCAGTACTTC | NA | TRBJ2-7 | NA | TRBV30
CATSRVVGDTEAFF | TGTGCCACCAGCAGAGTGGTGGGTGACACTGAAGCTTTCTTT | NA | TRBJ1-1 | NA | TRBV15
CASRPGTGGYEQYF | TGTGCCAGCAGGCCCGGGACAGGGGGCTACGAGCAGTACTTC | once | TRBJ2-7 | TRBD1 | TRBV28
CASPPTGNTIYF | TGTGCCAGCCCCCCCACTGGAAACACCATATATTTT | NA | TRBJ1-3 | NA | TRBV7-9
CASSAGLNNEQFF | TGTGCCAGCAGTGCGGGACTAAACAATGAGCAGTTCTTC | few | TRBJ2-1 | TRBD2 | TRBV2
CASSVGVVQETQYF | TGTGCCAGCAGCGTAGGGGTGGTCCAAGAGACCCAGTACTTC | NA | TRBJ2-5 | NA | TRBV9
CASSLDGDSNQPQHF | TGCGCCAGCAGCTTGGACGGAGATAGCAATCAGCCCCAGCATTTT | NA | TRBJ1-5 | NA | TRBV5-1
CSVESAAALTEAFF | TGCAGCGTTGAATCAGCGGCAGCTCTCACTGAAGCTTTCTTT | NA | TRBJ1-1 | NA | TRBV29-1
CASSRTAEAFF | TGTGCCAGCAGCCGGACAGCTGAAGCTTTCTTT | NA | TRBJ1-1 | NA | TRBV2
CASSPEGAGGAYEKLFF | TGTGCCAGCAGCCCAGAGGGGGCAGGGGGCGCGTATGAAAAACTGTTTTTT | few | TRBJ1-4 | TRBD1 | TRBV4-2
CSVTSGLEQFF | TGCAGCGTGACAAGTGGTCTTGAGCAGTTCTTC | few | TRBJ2-1 | NA | TRBV29-1
CASRTGGSNEKLFF | TGTGCCAGCAGAACAGGGGGCTCTAATGAAAAACTGTTTTTT | NA | TRBJ1-4 | TRBD1 | TRBV6-1
CSVVVLYNEQFF | TGCAGCGTTGTGGTACTTTACAATGAGCAGTTCTTC | NA | TRBJ2-1 | NA | TRBV29-1
CAWSVGGGYQETQYF | TGTGCCTGGAGTGTTGGCGGGGGCTACCAAGAGACCCAGTACTTC | NA | TRBJ2-5 | NA | TRBV30
CASSLVGGNEQFF | TGTGCCAGCAGCTTGGTGGGTGGCAATGAGCAGTTCTTC | NA | TRBJ2-1 | NA | TRBV5-6
CASTVEGGLPTEAFF | TGTGCCAGCACCGTCGAGGGGGGTCTACCCACTGAAGCTTTCTTT | few | TRBJ1-1 | NA | TRBV6-6
CASRFRAGNTEAFF | TGTGCCAGCAGGTTTAGGGCCGGGAACACTGAAGCTTTCTTT | few | TRBJ1-1 | NA | TRBV6-1
CSARLTDTQYF | TGCAGTGCGAGGCTCACAGATACGCAGTATTTT | NA | TRBJ2-3 | NA | TRBV20-1
CASSPSWGLGDEQYF | TGTGCCAGCAGCCCCTCTTGGGGGTTGGGGGACGAGCAGTACTTC | few | TRBJ2-7 | NA | TRBV5-5
CASSAQRGTGWTEQYF | TGTGCCAGCAGCGCCCAACGGGGGACGGGGTGGACCGAGCAGTACTTC | NA | TRBJ2-7 | NA | TRBV7-9
CASSQGQGLYNEQFF | TGCGCCAGCAGCCAGGGACAGGGTCTTTACAATGAGCAGTTCTTC | NA | TRBJ2-1 | TRBD1 | TRBV4-1
CAFGQNYGYTF | TGTGCCTTCGGACAGAACTATGGCTACACCTTC | NA | TRBJ1-2 | NA | TRBV30
CASSLVPGQQFF | TGTGCCAGCAGCTTGGTTCCGGGACAGCAGTTCTTC | NA | TRBJ2-1 | NA | TRBV7-2
CASSSDLNQPQHF | TGTGCCAGCAGCTCCGACCTGAATCAGCCCCAGCATTTT | many | TRBJ1-5 | NA | TRBV7-2
CAWSVSVRERANTEAFF | TGTGCCTGGAGTGTAAGTGTAAGAGAACGGGCGAACACTGAAGCTTTCTTT | few | TRBJ1-1 | NA | TRBV30
CASSQSDSPLHF | TGTGCCAGCAGCCAGTCGGATTCACCCCTCCACTTT | NA | TRBJ1-6 | NA | TRBV6-5
CASSDRGGRQYF | TGTGCCAGCAGTGATAGGGGGGGCCGGCAGTATTTT | once | TRBJ2-3 | NA | TRBV6-1
CASSSRTYEQYF | TGTGCCAGCTCATCCCGTACCTACGAGCAGTACTTC | NA | TRBJ2-7 | NA | TRBV18
CAWSGLNYGYTF | TGTGCCTGGAGTGGCCTTAACTATGGCTACACCTTC | NA | TRBJ1-2 | NA | TRBV30
CASSAIRGTEAFF | TGCGCCAGCAGCGCAATTAGGGGGACTGAAGCTTTCTTT | NA | TRBJ1-1 | NA | TRBV5-1
CAWSFGTSYGYTF | TGTGCCTGGAGCTTCGGGACAAGCTATGGCTACACCTTC | NA | TRBJ1-2 | NA | TRBV30
CASSTRQGASGSPLHF | TGTGCCAGCTCAACTCGACAGGGGGCCTCGGGTTCACCCCTCCACTTT | NA | TRBJ1-6 | TRBD1 | TRBV18
CASSQKMTIGGNEQFF | TGCGCCAGCAGCCAAAAAATGACAATTGGGGGCAATGAGCAGTTCTTC | NA | TRBJ2-1 | NA | TRBV4-1